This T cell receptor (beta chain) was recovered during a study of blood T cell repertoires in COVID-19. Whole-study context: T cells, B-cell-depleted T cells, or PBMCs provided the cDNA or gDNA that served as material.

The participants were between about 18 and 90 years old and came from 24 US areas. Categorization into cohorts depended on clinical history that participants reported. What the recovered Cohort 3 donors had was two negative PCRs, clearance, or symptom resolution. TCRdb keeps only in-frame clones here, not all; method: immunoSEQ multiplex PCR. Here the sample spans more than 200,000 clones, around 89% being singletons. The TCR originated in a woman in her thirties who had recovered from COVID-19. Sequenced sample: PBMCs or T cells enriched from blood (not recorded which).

CDR3 in amino acids: CASSVVAGGIDEQFF. Here the CDR3 DNA reads TGTGCCAGCAGCGTAGTAGCGGGAGGGATCGATGAGCAGTTCTTC. The V gene is TRBV9, the J gene TRBJ2-1, with TRBD2 matching over 11 bases. Germline V gene sequence: CDR1 SGDLS, CDR2 YYNGEE. The CDR3 extends over 15 amino acids. Trimming removed 0 bases from V and 8 bases from J; junction bases left unmatched: 4.